A selection of T cell receptor beta chains follows, all from one sample in a study of spatial heterogeneity in lung cancer. TCRdb re-called the 5' RACE reads through MiXCR, storing one row per CDR3 protein. The sample consists of approximately 20,000 distinct CDR3 sequences, around 4.6% of them appearing once. The source material was PBMCs, sampled at surgery. These receptor sequences come from a male donor with early-stage non-small cell lung cancer. Both conserved end residues are part of each CDR3. Each record gives: CDR3 length, V gene, J gene, clone size, D gene, CDR3 protein, CDR3 DNA. D genes are given only for firm matches. Clone size is given for some rows only: seen once, a few or many times, or a class if the clone is expanded.

15	TRBV11-1	TRBJ1-6	many	NA	CASSRRTQGNSPLHF	TGTGCCAGCAGCCGAAGAACCCAGGGAAATTCACCCCTCCACTTT
15	TRBV28	TRBJ2-1	many	TRBD1	CASSLGQDRVNEQFF	TGTGCCAGCAGTTTGGGTCAGGACAGGGTCAATGAGCAGTTCTTC
13	TRBV28	TRBJ1-2	many	TRBD1	CASSLTGGGGYTF	TGTGCCAGCAGTCTGACAGGGGGCGGTGGCTACACCTTC
14	TRBV6-5	TRBJ2-7	many	NA	CASKLQTLSYEQYF	TGTGCCAGCAAATTACAAACCCTATCCTACGAGCAGTACTTC
14	TRBV18	TRBJ1-1	many	NA	CASRPGGSNTEAFF	TGTGCCAGCCGCCCCGGGGGATCGAACACTGAAGCTTTCTTT
15	TRBV5-6	TRBJ1-2	many	NA	CASTRGGAGTGGYTF	TGTGCCAGCACCCGAGGCGGCGCGGGCACGGGGGGCTACACCTTC
13	TRBV10-3	TRBJ2-3	many	NA	CAISERGTDTQYF	TGTGCCATCAGTGAACGGGGCACAGATACGCAGTATTTT
17	TRBV18	TRBJ1-1	many	NA	CASSRDLQGRGNTEAFF	TGTGCCAGCTCGCGCGACCTACAGGGTCGTGGGAACACTGAAGCTTTCTTT
16	TRBV5-1	TRBJ2-3	many	TRBD2	CASSLAASGSTDTQYF	TGCGCCAGCAGCTTGGCGGCTAGCGGGAGCACAGATACGCAGTATTTT
15	TRBV5-1	TRBJ1-1	NA	NA	CASSPFPGAGTEAFF	TGCGCCAGCAGCCCCTTTCCAGGGGCCGGCACTGAAGCTTTCTTT
13	TRBV18	TRBJ2-1	few	NA	CASSGGSYNEQFF	TGTGCCAGCTCAGGGGGATCCTACAATGAGCAGTTCTTC
15	TRBV6-2/TRBV6-3	TRBJ1-2	many	NA	CASSYLGEADYGYTF	TGTGCCAGCAGTTACTTGGGGGAGGCCGACTATGGCTACACCTTC
15	TRBV6-5	TRBJ1-1	few	TRBD1	CASSYSGQTNTEAFF	TGTGCCAGCAGTTACTCGGGACAGACTAACACTGAAGCTTTCTTT
14	TRBV7-9	TRBJ2-5	many	TRBD2	CASTRGGLQETQYF	TGTGCCAGCACCCGCGGGGGGTTGCAAGAGACCCAGTACTTC
11	TRBV20-1	TRBJ2-7	many	NA	CSAIHAYEQYF	TGCAGTGCTATTCACGCCTACGAGCAGTACTTC
16	TRBV5-1	TRBJ1-4	many	NA	CASSLRTVETNEKLFF	TGCGCCAGCAGCTTGCGCACGGTCGAAACTAATGAAAAACTGTTTTTT
15	TRBV7-2	TRBJ2-5	many	NA	CASSLYGPGKETQYF	TGTGCCAGCAGCTTATACGGACCCGGGAAAGAGACCCAGTACTTC
20	TRBV7-2	TRBJ2-6	many	NA	CASSLARDPRGSSGANVLTF	TGTGCCAGCAGCTTAGCCCGGGACCCCCGGGGGTCCTCTGGGGCCAACGTCCTGACTTTC
15	TRBV20-1	TRBJ2-3	few	NA	CSARDPTETSDTQYF	TGCAGTGCTAGAGATCCCACAGAGACGTCAGATACGCAGTATTTT
15	TRBV29-1	TRBJ2-7	many	TRBD1	CSVEGGGQDPYEQYF	TGCAGCGTTGAAGGTGGCGGACAGGACCCCTACGAGCAGTACTTC
14	TRBV14	TRBJ1-1	NA	NA	CASSQDQLNTEAFF	TGTGCCAGCAGCCAAGATCAGTTGAACACTGAAGCTTTCTTT
16	TRBV10-3	TRBJ2-1	many	NA	CAISESAGGSYNEQFF	TGTGCCATCAGTGAGTCGGCTGGGGGCTCCTACAATGAGCAGTTCTTC
11	TRBV7-9	TRBJ2-3	few	NA	CASSWGTLQYF	TGTGCCAGCAGCTGGGGGACTTTGCAGTATTTT
14	TRBV27	TRBJ1-6	many	NA	CASAPREQNSPLHF	TGTGCCAGCGCGCCCCGGGAGCAAAATTCACCCCTCCACTTT
16	TRBV28	TRBJ1-2	many	TRBD1	CASSLLGGQGSYGYTF	TGTGCCAGCAGTTTACTTGGTGGACAGGGATCCTATGGCTACACCTTC
13	TRBV12-3/TRBV12-4	TRBJ1-2	NA	NA	CASSLLAVGDYTF	TGTGCCAGCAGTTTATTGGCAGTCGGCGACTACACCTTC
16	TRBV5-1	TRBJ1-4	few	TRBD1	CASSLDSGTGSEKLFF	TGCGCCAGCAGCTTGGATTCCGGGACAGGTAGTGAAAAACTGTTTTTT
15	TRBV5-6	TRBJ1-1	NA	TRBD1	CASSYRDRVNTEAFF	TGTGCCAGCAGCTATAGGGACAGGGTTAACACTGAAGCTTTCTTT
16	TRBV19	TRBJ2-5	many	TRBD2	CASSLLSGGPRETQYF	TGTGCCAGTAGTCTCCTGAGCGGGGGCCCTCGGGAGACCCAGTACTTC
16	TRBV3-1	TRBJ1-3	many	NA	CASSQDLIGSGNTIYF	TGTGCCAGCAGCCAAGATCTAATAGGCTCTGGAAACACCATATATTTT
15	TRBV6-2/TRBV6-3	TRBJ2-7	many	TRBD2	CASSYSRLAGVEQYF	TGTGCCAGCAGTTACTCGAGACTAGCGGGAGTCGAGCAGTACTTC
16	TRBV6-5	TRBJ2-2	NA	TRBD1	CASSYSDRMNTGELFF	TGTGCCAGCAGTTACTCGGACAGGATGAACACCGGGGAGCTGTTTTTT
14	TRBV20-1	TRBJ1-4	many	NA	CSARDQNSMEKLFF	TGCAGTGCTAGAGATCAGAACAGTATGGAAAAACTGTTTTTT
14	TRBV20-1	TRBJ1-1	many	TRBD1	CSARDHRGNTEAFF	TGCAGTGCTAGAGATCACAGGGGGAACACTGAAGCTTTCTTT
15	TRBV5-1	TRBJ1-3	many	NA	CASSPGHLSGNTIYF	TGCGCCAGCAGCCCGGGACACCTATCTGGAAACACCATATATTTT
15	TRBV7-8	TRBJ1-5	many	TRBD1	CASSSTGGRYQPQHF	TGTGCCAGCAGCTCAACAGGGGGCCGGTATCAGCCCCAGCATTTT
13	TRBV20-1	TRBJ2-2	many	TRBD1	CSAKGQLTGELFF	TGCAGTGCAAAGGGACAGCTCACCGGGGAGCTGTTTTTT
12	TRBV28	TRBJ2-5	medium-sized	NA	CASSSVQETQYF	TGTGCCAGCAGTTCTGTCCAAGAGACCCAGTACTTC
15	TRBV20-1	TRBJ2-1	NA	TRBD2	CSARDLAVPYNEQFF	TGCAGTGCTAGGGATCTAGCGGTCCCCTACAATGAGCAGTTCTTC
13	TRBV6-1	TRBJ2-5	many	NA	CASSAGLRETQYF	TGTGCCAGCAGTGCCGGGTTAAGGGAGACCCAGTACTTC
13	TRBV2	TRBJ1-2	NA	NA	CASTDGHRYGYTF	TGTGCCAGTACGGACGGGCACCGCTATGGCTACACCTTC
13	TRBV12-3/TRBV12-4	TRBJ1-1	few	NA	CASSLNLHTEAFF	TGTGCCAGCAGTTTAAACCTCCACACTGAAGCTTTCTTT
16	TRBV2	TRBJ2-2	NA	NA	CASSGVQGTNTGELFF	TGTGCCAGCAGTGGGGTCCAGGGCACGAACACCGGGGAGCTGTTTTTT
13	TRBV7-9	TRBJ2-1	NA	NA	CASSLWDYNEQFF	TGTGCCAGCAGCCTCTGGGACTACAATGAGCAGTTCTTC
15	TRBV18	TRBJ2-3	NA	NA	CASSPQAALTDTQYF	TGTGCCAGCTCACCACAGGCGGCCCTTACAGATACGCAGTATTTT
14	TRBV6-5	TRBJ2-4	many	NA	CASRVLGAKNIQYF	TGTGCCAGCAGGGTCTTGGGGGCCAAAAACATTCAGTACTTC
15	TRBV5-1	TRBJ2-1	few	TRBD2	CASSLTGGRANEQFF	TGCGCCAGCAGCTTGACAGGAGGGAGGGCCAATGAGCAGTTCTTC
16	TRBV7-9	TRBJ1-2	many	NA	CASRSDRGQRVYGYTF	TGTGCCAGCAGATCTGACCGCGGACAGCGCGTCTATGGCTACACCTTC
15	TRBV20-1	TRBJ2-4	many	NA	CSASELTGAKNIQYF	TGCAGTGCTTCAGAGTTAACGGGAGCCAAAAACATTCAGTACTTC
13	TRBV28	TRBJ1-1	many	TRBD1	CAGGTGGVTEAFF	TGTGCCGGGGGGACAGGGGGTGTCACTGAAGCTTTCTTT
13	TRBV6-5	TRBJ1-1	many	NA	CASTPGGVRGTFF	TGTGCCAGCACCCCGGGTGGGGTCAGGGGAACTTTCTTT
11	TRBV29-1	TRBJ1-1	medium-sized	TRBD1	CSVYNRGSAFF	TGCAGCGTTTACAACAGGGGGTCAGCTTTCTTT
15	TRBV7-6	TRBJ1-5	many	NA	CASSLVSGKGQPQHF	TGTGCCAGCAGCTTAGTTTCAGGGAAGGGTCAGCCCCAGCATTTT
16	TRBV7-2	TRBJ2-1	many	TRBD2	CASSLTTSGRADEQFF	TGTGCCAGCAGCTTAACGACTAGCGGGAGGGCGGATGAGCAGTTCTTC
12	TRBV7-8	TRBJ2-7	NA	NA	CASRGVGGEQYF	TGTGCCAGCAGGGGCGTCGGGGGCGAGCAGTACTTC
13	TRBV7-3	TRBJ2-7	many	NA	CASSWARDYEQYF	TGTGCCAGCAGCTGGGCCAGGGACTACGAGCAGTACTTC
14	TRBV7-2	TRBJ2-5	many	TRBD2	CASSSGLDQETQYF	TGTGCCAGCAGCTCGGGACTAGACCAAGAGACCCAGTACTTC
11	TRBV12-3/TRBV12-4	TRBJ2-1	few	NA	CASSPQDEQFF	TGTGCCAGCAGTCCTCAGGATGAGCAGTTCTTC
15	TRBV4-1	TRBJ2-7	many	TRBD1	CASSKDGQGLYEQYF	TGCGCCAGCAGCAAGGACGGACAGGGATTGTACGAGCAGTACTTC
15	TRBV4-3	TRBJ1-1	many	NA	CASSQDRLRYTEAFF	TGCGCCAGCAGCCAAGACCGTCTACGATACACTGAAGCTTTCTTT